The 8 T cell receptor beta chains listed next were all sequenced from one sample in a study of cytomegalovirus exposure and HLA in healthy donors. Primers for the PCR totalled 60 Vbeta and 13 Jbeta. Measured with immunoSEQ multiplex PCR; TCRdb has only the in-frame clones, and not every one. The repertoire holds around 200,000 clones, with roughly 80% as singletons. The sequenced sample consisted of PBMCs. These receptors were obtained from a man aged 35 to 55 in good health and CMV-seropositive.

In its sample, this clone was seen a few times. The chain joins TRBV20-1 to TRBJ2-5; perhaps TRBD2 as D (6 bases). Germline V CDR1 and CDR2: DFQATT, SNEGSKA (reference sequence). Trimming shortened V by 6 bases and J by 9 bases, and 11 bases separated the two germline ends. The CDR3 extends over 10 amino acids. CDR3 residues: CSALTGAQYF. CDR3 nucleotide sequence: TGCAGTGCCCTGACGGGGGCCCAGTACTTC.

This chain connects TRBV4-3 to TRBJ2-6; D possibly corresponds to TRBD1 (5 bases). Germline V gene lookup returns CDR1 LGHNA and CDR2 YSLEER. The CDR3 is made up of 14 amino acids. V gave up 2 bases and J gave up 4 bases, with 6 bases separating them. The CDR3 loop is CASSQRTGANVLTF. Here the CDR3 DNA reads TGCGCCAGCAGCCAAAGGACAGGGGCCAACGTCCTGACTTTC.

V usage is TRBV5-1 and J usage is TRBJ2-2, with 11 bases lining up with TRBD2. CDR3 length: 16 amino acids. V lost 4 bases to trimming and J lost 0 bases; unmatched junction nucleotides: 2. Per the germline V gene, CDR1 is SGHRS and CDR2 is YFSETQ. The CDR3 sequence: CASSPTSGANTGELFF. CDR3 in DNA: TGCGCCAGCAGCCCGACTAGCGGGGCGAACACCGGGGAGCTGTTTTTT.

The V gene is TRBV7-2, the J gene TRBJ2-7; a possible D gene is TRBD1 (6 bases). Germline V gene data show CDR1 as SGHTA and CDR2 as FQGNSA. Between the trimmed V and J ends, which lost 5 bases and 4 bases, there was a span of 15 bases. CDR3 size: 14 residues. CDR3 loop: CASSRRDKEYEQYF. The CDR3 DNA follows: TGTGCCAGCAGCCGCCGGGACAAAGAATACGAGCAGTACTTC. The full variable domain, completed using reference TRBV7-2 and TRBJ2-7, is GAGVSQSPSNKVTEKGKDVELRCDPISGHTALYWYRQSLGQGLEFLIYFQGNSAPDKSGLPSDRFSAERTGGSVSTLTIQRTQQEDSAVYLCASSRRDKEYEQYFGPGTRLTVT.

The rearrangement links TRBV7-3 to TRBJ2-7; 8 nucleotides match TRBD2. The trim removed 8 bases at V and 6 bases at J, leaving 9 bases unmatched. The CDR3 length is 13 residues. The germline CDR1 and CDR2 sequences are SGHTA and FQGTGA. The CDR3 here is CASSKAGGREQYF. CDR3 nucleotides: TGTGCCAGCTCCAAGGCGGGGGGACGCGAGCAGTACTTC.

V gene TRBV5-1 combines with J gene TRBJ2-2; 7 nucleotides align to TRBD1. The V segment lost 0 bases and the J segment 3 bases; nucleotides outside the gene matches: 2. Germline loops: CDR1 SGHRS, CDR2 YFSETQ. CDR3 size: 15 residues. The CDR3 DNA follows: TGCGCCAGCAGCTTGGGACAGGGACACACCGGGGAGCTGTTTTTT. Protein sequence: CASSLGQGHTGELFF.

The rearrangement uses TRBV11-2 and TRBJ1-6, with 7 bases aligning to TRBD1. The germline gives CDR1 SGHAT, CDR2 FQNNGV. The V segment lost 0 bases and the J segment 7 bases; nucleotides outside the gene matches: 6. The CDR3 is made up of 16 amino acids. CDR3 loop: CASSLESGRGNSPLHF. As DNA, the CDR3 is TGTGCCAGCAGCTTAGAGAGCGGCAGGGGGAATTCACCCCTCCACTTT.

The chain has TRBV5-1 and TRBJ2-5; 11 nucleotides match TRBD1. V lost 2 bases to trimming and J lost 5 bases; unmatched junction nucleotides: 8. Per the germline V gene, CDR1 is SGHRS and CDR2 is YFSETQ. There are 16 residues in the CDR3. The CDR3 nucleotides are TGCGCCAGCAGCTTCAGGACAGGGGGCAATTCGGAGACCCAGTACTTC. It is translated as CASSFRTGGNSETQYF.